Following are 3 T cell receptor beta chains from one sample sequenced in a study of T cell repertoires in cytomegalovirus infection. MiXCR was run by TCRdb on the reads, yielding one entry per CDR3 protein. The data hold about 180,000 distinct CDR3 sequences, with roughly a sixth observed a single time. The sequenced sample consisted of CD8+ T cells from PBMCs. These receptors all stem from a human donor in good health (CMV status not recorded). Some clones in this sample may be carry-over from other donors' samples.

This clonotype was counted only a few times. This chain connects TRBV7-2 to TRBJ2-7, with a weak D call TRBD1 (5 bases). The CDR3 consists of 12 residues. Germline V gene sequence: CDR1 SGHTA, CDR2 FQGNSA. Trimming took 5 bases from V and 4 from J, leaving 9 bases between them. The CDR3 nucleotides read TGTGCCAGCAGCCCCTGGACATACGAGCAGTACTTC. This sequence encodes CASSPWTYEQYF.

This chain joins TRBV6-6 and TRBJ1-5; tentative D call: TRBD1 (6 bases). Germline values: CDR1 MNHNY, CDR2 SVGAGI (reference sequence). The CDR3 has 14 residues. V was shortened by 8 bases and J by 3 bases, with 14 bases between the two germline ends. CDR3 in DNA: TGTGCCAGCGTCCTAGGGGGGAACAATCAGCCCCAGCATTTT. Translated, it gives CASVLGGNNQPQHF.

The DNA of the CDR3 is TGTGCCAGCAGTTCCCTCAGCAGAAGCTCCTACAATGAGCAGTTCTTC. It is translated as CASSSLSRSSYNEQFF. The rearrangement links TRBV6-2 or TRBV6-3 to TRBJ2-1; D not certain. V was trimmed by 4 bases and J by 0 bases, leaving 13 bases between them. The germline V gene has CDR1 MNHEY and CDR2 SVGEGT. This CDR3 is 16 amino acids long.